This T cell receptor beta chain was profiled in a study of monozygotic twins with inflammatory bowel disease (dated by TCRdb to the late 2010s). In the study overall: A total of some 28 monozygotic twin pairs were included in the full study, comprising nine German pairs (four IBD-concordant, five IBD-discordant) and 19 IBD-discordant Danish pairs. The search for disease-associated traits relied mainly on comparing, within discordant pairs, IBD patients with their genetically identical healthy co-twins. Each individual had, on average, about 151 000 unique TCRalpha sequences and 181 000 unique TCRbeta sequences available for analysis.

The CDR3, cysteine through phenylalanine, is 16 amino acids long. The nucleotide record is missing. CDR1 MGHRA and CDR2 YSYEKL were looked up in the germline V gene. From each donor, an approximately 2.5 ml peripheral blood sample was collected into PAXgene tubes and kept at -80 degrees C. Without any T cell sorting, total RNA was extracted from whole blood using the PAXgene blood miRNA kit on an automated QIAcube. Peripheral blood from monozygotic twin pairs concordant or discordant for inflammatory bowel disease was subjected to deep TCRalpha and TCRbeta repertoire profiling with unique molecular barcoding. For every twin pair, smoking habits were documented, and each individual was categorised as a current, former or never smoker. Results and caveats for the whole study, not just this receptor: Differing immunosuppressive treatments among patients may have added background noise and inter-individual variability to the repertoires. A decrease in TCRbeta repertoire diversity, as measured by inverse Simpson index, was observed in IBD patients compared with their healthy co-twins. The results gave no support for a single strong signal or clonotype linked to IBD. Repertoire similarity did not differ between concordant and discordant twins, possibly due to limited statistical power. Different T cell subtypes could not be distinguished in the analysis. Compared with healthy twins, IBD patients had fewer clonotypes in common with other individuals, a difference most pronounced in patients showing signs of disease activity.

Concerning this clonotype: Its cognate antigen has yet to be identified.

The method behind the library was 5' RACE. The input for every TCR library was 3,500 to 4,000 ng of total RNA. cDNA was synthesized with SMARTScribe reverse transcriptase in eight separate reactions per sample. During cDNA synthesis, template switching was used to introduce unique molecular identifiers that contained a 6-nucleotide sample barcode. Two nested PCRs of approximately 16 and 10 cycles amplified the TCRalpha and TCRbeta cDNA, and bead purification followed each PCR. Before amplification, the cDNA was treated with uracil DNA-glycosylase and purified using the QIAquick PCR purification kit. The second PCR added Illumina TruSeq-compatible adapters along with sample-specific barcodes. Library quality and concentration were assessed using TapeStation and Qubit, and roughly 5 ng of each library was pooled. Sequencing of pooled libraries was carried out on an Illumina HiSeq2500 single-index Rapid Run using 2 x 100 bp reads and custom sequencing primers. As for the original processing: MiGEC version 1.2.6 was used for UMI-based consensus assembly to correct PCR and sequencing errors. MiXCR version 2.1.1 was used for V(D)J alignment, clonotype assembly and CDR3 extraction. Gene usage, clonotype sharing and MAIT/NKT TCR abundance were normalised by analysing the top 1000, 10 000 and 20 000 clonotypes per sample. After downsampling to 27 000 UMIs, diversity was calculated as the inverse Simpson index using the vegan R package. Statistical testing used paired Mann-Whitney U tests on the discordant twin pairs and applied Benjamini-Hochberg correction for multiple testing. The reads underwent TCRdb reprocessing, giving one record for each CDR3 protein sequence and no DNA. TCRdb, not the original authors, processed these V and J calls. The sample table gives approximately 160,000 distinct CDR3 sequences. The ten most abundant clones make up approximately 2.5% of the sample.

The sequence links TRBV4-1 to TRBJ1-1; TCRdb's D call, TRBD1, is unchecked because there is no DNA. The TCR was taken from a human donor with ulcerative colitis or Crohn's disease, or a healthy co-twin of an affected twin (not recorded which). Source material: blood. This receptor carries the CDR3 CASSSQGTAMNTEAFF.